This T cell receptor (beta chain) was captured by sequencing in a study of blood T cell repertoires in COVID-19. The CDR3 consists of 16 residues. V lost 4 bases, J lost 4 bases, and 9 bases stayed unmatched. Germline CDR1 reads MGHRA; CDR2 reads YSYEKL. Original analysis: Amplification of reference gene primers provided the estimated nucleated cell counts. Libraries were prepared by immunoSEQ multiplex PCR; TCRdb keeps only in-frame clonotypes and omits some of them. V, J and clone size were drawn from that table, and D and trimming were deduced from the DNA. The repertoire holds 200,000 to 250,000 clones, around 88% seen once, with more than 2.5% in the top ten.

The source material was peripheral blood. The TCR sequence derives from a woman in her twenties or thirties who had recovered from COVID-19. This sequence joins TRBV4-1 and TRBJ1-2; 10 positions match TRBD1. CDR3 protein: CASSPPRDRGSYGYTF. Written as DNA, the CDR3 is TGCGCCAGCAGCCCCCCCCGGGACAGGGGTAGCTATGGCTACACCTTC.